The entry below gives a single TCR beta chain sequence along with its context. In this sample, this clone turned up once. No antigen is known for it. Nothing much larger sits one base from this clone, and base qualities are not available. TCRbeta CDR3 regions were amplified from genomic DNA by means of the immunoSEQ Assay, a bias-controlled multiplex PCR. The original methods were these. The number of nucleated cells in each sample was estimated from the amplification of reference gene primers within the assay. To quantify the absolute abundance of each unique TCRbeta CDR3 rearrangement, sequence reads were collapsed and filtered. Productive Simpson clonality was computed per sample as the square root of Simpson's diversity index over productive rearrangements. In TCRdb, the immuneACCESS table is reduced to in-frame sequences with V and J assigned. These tables do not hold every clone; where another copy was compared, an unresolved V gene accounts for under half, and the others remain unexplained. V, J and clone size are those of that table, while D and trimming were read from the DNA. For this sample the table gives about 250,000 clones, of which just over 90% were detected only once. Of the sample, about 1.9% falls within the top ten clones.

The CDR3 holds 15 amino acids from the cysteine to the phenylalanine. Left in the record is the CDR3 DNA by itself, 45 bases read in frame from the first base. CDR1 and CDR2 are read off the germline V gene (reference sequence) as LNHDA and SQIVND. Cut back by 3 bases and 0 bases, the V and J ends lie 11 bases apart. The sample comes from a study of blood T cell repertoires in COVID-19 (TCRdb year 2020). For context, the study as a whole: Samples from collaborators originated in the United States, Italy and Spain and spanned both the acute and convalescent phases of COVID-19. Where available, HLA class I and class II types were obtained from metadata supplied by the sample provider rather than from assay-based typing. Samples were obtained from the ongoing ImmuneRACE study (first 160 participants) and from approximately 1,200 subjects provided by 6 global collaborators. The material from the prospective study consisted of cDNA or gDNA derived from T cells, B-cell-depleted T cells, or PBMCs. A freely available public database, intended as a resource for researchers studying the immune response to SARS-CoV-2, is where the repertoires were released. Sample metadata almost always included a de-identified subject ID, COVID-19 status, age in years and sex. Deeply sampled blood TCRbeta repertoires from subjects exposed to, actively infected with, or recovered from COVID-19 were included in the dataset. What the study reported, not specific to this receptor: The amount of clinical and demographic metadata varied by source and participant and was provided uncurated.

In the prospective study, participants were roughly 18 to 89 years old, resided in about two dozen geographic areas of the United States, and were enrolled through a virtual design. Cohort assignment in the prospective study relied on participant-reported clinical history from a screening survey and a study questionnaire. Recovered participants in ImmuneRACE Cohort 3 were defined as having two consecutive negative NP/OP PCR tests, clearance from a healthcare professional, or resolution of symptoms. Mobile phlebotomists in the prospective study collected whole blood, serum and a nasopharyngeal or oropharyngeal swab from every participant. Additional blood draws and questionnaires over an approximately two-month period could optionally be provided by prospective study participants. Blood samples from the prospective study were shipped frozen or at room temperature prior to DNA extraction.

The sequence is built from TRBV19 and TRBJ1-2; TRBD1 is perhaps the D gene, given 5 matching bases. This sequence was found in a woman between 18 and 30 years old who had recovered from COVID-19. Sequencing was performed on PBMCs or T cells enriched from blood (not recorded which). The CDR3 protein: CASSIRQMTNYGYTF. The DNA sequence is as follows: TGTGCCAGTAGTATTCGACAGATGACTAACTATGGCTACACCTTC.